The 15 T cell receptor beta chains reported below all come from one sample, sequenced in a study of T cell repertoires in cytomegalovirus infection. TCRdb re-called the reads with MiXCR, one entry per CDR3 protein. The repertoire has around 550,000 distinct CDR3 sequences, about 26% of them found once; the top ten carry approximately 13%. Sequencing was carried out using PBMCs. Receptors originate from a human donor in good health (CMV status not recorded). Some clones in this sample may be carry-over from other donors' samples.

This clonotype was picked up many times. The chain couples TRBV28 to TRBJ2-3, with D perhaps matching TRBD1 (5 bases). The CDR3 has 14 amino acids. Trimming stripped 5 bases from V and 7 bases from J, with 16 bases between. Germline V gene sequence: CDR1 MDHEN, CDR2 SYDVKM. The CDR3 nucleotides are TGTGCCAGCAGTATCGGTGGGGCGAGTCATACGCAGTATTTT. It specifies CASSIGGASHTQYF.

The table lists this clonotype with a few counts. The chain combines TRBV4-1 with TRBJ1-2; D uncertain. The length of the CDR3 is 14 residues. Germline V lookup: CDR1 MGHRA, CDR2 YSYEKL. Trimming left V 5 bases short and J 7 bases short, with 17 bases between. The CDR3 nucleotides read TGCGCCAGCAGCTTAGCGCGGGGTATCAGTGGCTACACCTTC. This codes for CASSLARGISGYTF.

This clonotype was recorded only once. J is TRBJ2-7 and V is TRBV6-6; D unresolved. The germline gives CDR1 MNHNY, CDR2 SVGAGI (reference sequence). This CDR3 region has 13 residues. V shed 0 bases and J shed 4 bases, with 7 bases lying between them. The CDR3 loop reads CASSYSEGYEQYV. For the CDR3, the DNA is TGTGCCAGCAGTTACTCGGAAGGTTACGAGCAGTACGTC.

This clonotype was counted at least ten times. The CDR3 DNA follows: TGTGCCAGCAGCTTACTCCGGACAGGGAAGAGCAATGAGCAGTTCTTC. It specifies CASSLLRTGKSNEQFF. The chain uses TRBV7-9 and TRBJ2-1; 8 nucleotides match TRBD1. The CDR3 contains 16 residues. Looked up from germline, CDR1 is SEHNR and CDR2 is FQNEAQ (reference sequence). J was trimmed by 6 bases and V by 2 bases; bases with no gene match: 9.

There are a few counts of this clonotype. The chain employs TRBV27 and TRBJ1-5, with 8 positions matching TRBD1. Germline V gives CDR1 MNHEY, CDR2 SMNVEV (reference sequence). The junction had 16 bases not matched to a gene; V was cut back by 2 bases and J by 4 bases. The length of the CDR3 is 19 residues. CDR3 nucleotides: TGTGCCAGCAGTTTACCCACCCCGCGGACAGGGAGAAATAATCAGCCCCAGCATTTT. Translated, it gives CASSLPTPRTGRNNQPQHF.

The chain couples TRBV5-1 to TRBJ2-1; a weak D match, TRBD2 (6 bases). Trimming cost V 5 bases and J 1 base, with 7 bases left between them. The CDR3 totals 13 residues. Germline-derived CDR1 and CDR2 are SGHRS and YFSETQ. CDR3 nucleotides: TGCGCCAGCAGGGAGGGGTCCTACAATGAGCAGTTCTTC. Its protein is CASREGSYNEQFF.

This clonotype appeared many times. The genes are TRBV7-2 and TRBJ2-3; D ambiguous. Trimming removed 1 base from V and 1 base from J, with 6 bases in between. Per germline, CDR1 SGHTA and CDR2 FQGNSA. The CDR3 covers 14 residues. The CDR3: CASSLVSRTDTQYF. The CDR3 region has the DNA TGTGCCAGCAGCTTAGTGTCCCGCACAGATACGCAGTATTTT.

The chain combines TRBV18 with TRBJ2-5; 7 nucleotides align to TRBD2. The CDR3 consists of 15 residues. The V segment lost 1 base and the J segment 0 bases; nucleotides outside the gene matches: 2. Germline assignment: CDR1 KGHSH and CDR2 LQKENI. CDR3 coding DNA: TGTGCCAGCTCACCACGCGGGACTAACCAAGAGACCCAGTACTTC. It codes for CASSPRGTNQETQYF.

In this sample, this clonotype turned up many times. The DNA for the CDR3 is TGTGCCAGCAGCTTAGCGTCAACAGCAAGATTAAGCAATGAGCAGTTCTTC. Encoded protein: CASSLASTARLSNEQFF. This chain uses TRBV7-6 with TRBJ2-1; D is ambiguous. Germline CDR1 is SGHVS and CDR2 is FNYEAQ. CDR3 length equals 17 residues. With 0 bases removed from V and 6 bases from J, the gap between germline ends came to 18 bases.

This rearrangement joins TRBV5-6 to TRBJ2-3; D not certain. Germline V gene data show CDR1 as SGHDT and CDR2 as YYEEEE. The CDR3 loop spans 16 amino acids. V lost 1 base and J lost 0, with 12 bases in between. Written as DNA, the CDR3 is TGTGCCAGCAGCTTGCGATCCGTCTCTAGCACAGATACGCAGTATTTT. Amino acid sequence: CASSLRSVSSTDTQYF.

In this sample, this clonotype turned up a few times. The CDR3 DNA sequence: TGTGCCAGCAGCTCCCCAAGGACGGGCCTATATGGCTACACCTTC. Its translation is CASSSPRTGLYGYTF. The chain combines TRBV12-3 or TRBV12-4 with TRBJ1-2; no definite D call. V shed 6 bases and J shed 5 bases, with 19 bases lying between them. There are 15 residues in the CDR3.

V and J are TRBV20-1 and TRBJ2-5; D unclear. Trimming stripped 6 bases from V and 0 bases from J, with 8 bases between. Per the germline V gene, CDR1 is DFQATT and CDR2 is SNEGSKA (reference sequence). The CDR3 consists of 12 residues. In nucleotides, the CDR3 is TGCAGTGCAACCAGTGACCAAGAGACCCAGTACTTC. This sequence encodes CSATSDQETQYF.

This clonotype has only a few counts. The chain is built from TRBV29-1 and TRBJ2-2; D is undetermined. The ends were cut back, 4 bases at V and 7 bases at J, with 19 bases in the middle. The CDR3 is 15 residues long. The V gene's germline CDR1 is SQVTM and CDR2 ANQGSEA. The CDR3 DNA sequence: TGCAGCGTTGCGGCGGAACCCTCTTATGGCGGGGAGCTGTTTTTT. Its translation: CSVAAEPSYGGELFF.

This clonotype was recorded a few times. This chain uses TRBV7-9 with TRBJ1-2, with D unresolved. Trimming took off 2 bases at V and 2 bases at J, with 24 bases between the two ends. Germline CDR1 and CDR2: SEHNR and FQNEAQ (reference sequence). This CDR3 comprises 19 residues. The CDR3 sequence: CASSLPHGQSQRPNYGYTF. CDR3 nucleotides: TGTGCCAGCAGCTTACCGCACGGTCAATCACAACGACCCAACTATGGCTACACCTTC.

The V gene is TRBV6-1, the J gene TRBJ2-2; 7 nucleotides agree with TRBD1. Germline loops: CDR1 MNHNS, CDR2 SASEGT. With V trimmed by 1 base and J by 6 bases, 5 bases remained unmatched. The CDR3 is 15 amino acids. The CDR3 spells CASSEDRGWAGELFF. In DNA form, the CDR3 reads TGTGCCAGCAGTGAAGACAGGGGTTGGGCCGGGGAGCTGTTTTTT.